The 7 T cell receptor beta chains below all came from one sample that was sequenced in a study of spatial heterogeneity in lung cancer. Study-wide results and limits: Counts of expanded intratumoral alpha and beta TCRs tracked tumor mutation counts.

No antigen has been identified for these receptors. TCRdb reprocessed the 5' RACE reads with MiXCR, giving one entry per CDR3 protein. Altogether some 6,700 distinct CDR3 sequences are present, about an eighth being singletons, with the ten largest covering over 8%. Indicated time point: sample taken at primary tumor resection. The source was lung tumor tissue, collected at surgery. The receptors derive from a male donor with early-stage non-small cell lung cancer.

This clonotype qualifies as medium-sized. V and J are TRBV20-1 and TRBJ2-3; D possibly corresponds to TRBD2 (6 bases). V lost 5 bases and J 4 bases, leaving 19 bases between the germline ends. CDR1 and CDR2 (germline): DFQATT, SNEGSKA (reference sequence). The CDR3 runs 15 residues. The chain's CDR3 is CSAFGTPAGPDTQYF. The CDR3 DNA reads TGCAGTGCTTTCGGGACTCCTGCCGGGCCAGATACGCAGTATTTT.

This chain connects TRBV18 to TRBJ1-5; a weak D match, TRBD1 (6 bases). This CDR3 comprises 17 residues. Germline CDR1 is KGHSH and CDR2 is LQKENI. Trimming removed 3 bases at V and 0 bases at J, with 15 bases between. CDR3: CASSPGQLLYSNQPQHF. CDR3 DNA: TGTGCCAGCTCACCTGGACAGCTCCTTTATAGCAATCAGCCCCAGCATTTT.

This clonotype was observed at least ten times. V usage is TRBV4-1 and J usage is TRBJ1-2; D may be TRBD1 (5 bases). Trimming shortened V by 0 bases and J by 5 bases, and 19 bases separated the two germline ends. The CDR3 covers 17 residues. Germline V gene sequence: CDR1 MGHRA, CDR2 YSYEKL. CDR3 sequence reads: CASSQESSSGTQYGYTF. CDR3 DNA sequence: TGCGCCAGCAGCCAAGAGAGTTCGTCCGGGACTCAATATGGCTACACCTTC.

The chain links TRBV7-9 to TRBJ1-1, with D unclear. Germline V gene sequence: CDR1 SEHNR, CDR2 FQNEAQ (reference sequence). V shed 5 bases and J shed 5 bases, with 18 bases lying between them. CDR3 length: 15 residues. The CDR3 spells CASSLASGSGTEAFF. For the CDR3, the DNA is TGTGCCAGCAGCCTCGCATCGGGGTCTGGGACTGAAGCTTTCTTT.

This clonotype is termed medium-sized (0.01 to 0.1%). The chain is built from TRBV29-1 and TRBJ1-4; 9 nucleotides line up with TRBD1. CDR3 size: 13 residues. Germline CDR1 SQVTM, CDR2 ANQGSEA. V dropped 7 bases and J dropped 5; count of bases not matched to a gene: 5. CDR3 bases: TGCAGCGCCCAGGACAGGGGAAATGAAAAACTGTTTTTT. It yields the protein CSAQDRGNEKLFF.

Note on this clonotype: A much larger clone lies one base from this, so it may be a read error. The CDR3 is CASSDRTAYTGDLFF. CDR3 coding DNA: TGTGCCAGCAGCGACCGGACGGCTTACACCGGGGACCTGTTTTTT. The chain has TRBV6-5 and TRBJ2-2; D may correspond to TRBD1 or TRBD2 (5 bases each). Germline values: CDR1 MNHEY, CDR2 SVGAGI. The CDR3 is made up of 15 amino acids.

As concerns this clonotype: A single base separates this from a much larger clone, so it may be a read error. The chain couples TRBV5-6 to TRBJ1-6, with a tentative D call TRBD1 (5 bases). Germline V gene lookup returns CDR1 SGHDT and CDR2 YYEEEE. The ends were cut back, 4 bases at V and 14 bases at J, with 22 bases in the middle. The CDR3 consists of 15 residues. The CDR3 sequence is CASSPGPFWGSSLHF. CDR3 sequence (DNA): TGTGCCAGCAGCCCGGGACCGTTTTGGGGTTCGTCCCTCCACTTT.